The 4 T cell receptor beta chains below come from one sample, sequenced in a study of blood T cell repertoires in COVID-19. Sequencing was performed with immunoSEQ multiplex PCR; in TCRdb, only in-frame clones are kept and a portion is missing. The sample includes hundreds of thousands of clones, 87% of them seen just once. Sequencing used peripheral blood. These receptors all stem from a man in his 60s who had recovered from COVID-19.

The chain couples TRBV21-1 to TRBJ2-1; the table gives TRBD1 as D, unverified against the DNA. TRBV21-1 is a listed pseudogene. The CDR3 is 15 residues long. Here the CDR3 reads CASSLPPSSYNEQFF. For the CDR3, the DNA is TGTGCCAGCAGCTTACCCCCCAGCTCCTACAATGAGCAGTTCTTC.

The CDR3 nucleotides are TGCGCCAGCAGGTCAGGGCCTTCCAATGGCTACACCTTC. This gives the protein CASRSGPSNGYTF. The chain combines TRBV5-1 with TRBJ1-2; maybe TRBD1 (5 bases). The length of the CDR3 is 13 residues. Trimming took off 5 bases at V and 6 bases at J, with 14 bases between the two ends. The germline V gene encodes CDR1 SGHRS and CDR2 YFSETQ.

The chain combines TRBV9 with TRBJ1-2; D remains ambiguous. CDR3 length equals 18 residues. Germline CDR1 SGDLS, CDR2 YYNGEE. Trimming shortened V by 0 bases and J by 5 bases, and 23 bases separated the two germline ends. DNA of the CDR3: TGTGCCAGCAGCGTAGAAAGGCGGAATGAGGGCCCCAGGTATGGCTACACCTTC. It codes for CASSVERRNEGPRYGYTF.

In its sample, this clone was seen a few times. CDR3 coding DNA: TGTGCCAGCAGCTTGGCGGGACGTGGCCAAGAGACCCAGTACTTC. Protein product: CASSLAGRGQETQYF. The chain employs TRBV7-7 and TRBJ2-5; D may be TRBD2 (6 bases). The V gene's germline CDR1 is SSHAT and CDR2 FNYEAQ (reference sequence). The CDR3 spans 15 residues. The V end lost 3 bases, the J end lost 1 base, and 12 bases lay between the germline ends.